This TCR beta chain derives from a study of chemoradiotherapy in HPV16-positive cancers. TCRdb's table, derived via immunoSEQ multiplex PCR, lists solely in-frame clones and lacks some. The sample lists about 1,900 clones; around nine tenths were seen once. The germline V and J ends were trimmed by 0 bases and 9 bases, with 18 bases remaining between them. Looked up from germline, CDR1 is GTSNPN and CDR2 is SVGIG (reference sequence). CDR3 length: 16 residues. The sequenced sample was tumor tissue, obtained from a patient who underwent chemoradiotherapy. The source is a human donor with HPV-associated anogenital cancer. The chain is built from TRBV30 and TRBJ1-6; D is possibly TRBD1 (5 bases). CDR3 region: CAWSVALPGPGSPLHF. CDR3 in DNA: TGTGCCTGGAGTGTCGCCCTACCGGGACCGGGTTCACCCCTCCACTTT.